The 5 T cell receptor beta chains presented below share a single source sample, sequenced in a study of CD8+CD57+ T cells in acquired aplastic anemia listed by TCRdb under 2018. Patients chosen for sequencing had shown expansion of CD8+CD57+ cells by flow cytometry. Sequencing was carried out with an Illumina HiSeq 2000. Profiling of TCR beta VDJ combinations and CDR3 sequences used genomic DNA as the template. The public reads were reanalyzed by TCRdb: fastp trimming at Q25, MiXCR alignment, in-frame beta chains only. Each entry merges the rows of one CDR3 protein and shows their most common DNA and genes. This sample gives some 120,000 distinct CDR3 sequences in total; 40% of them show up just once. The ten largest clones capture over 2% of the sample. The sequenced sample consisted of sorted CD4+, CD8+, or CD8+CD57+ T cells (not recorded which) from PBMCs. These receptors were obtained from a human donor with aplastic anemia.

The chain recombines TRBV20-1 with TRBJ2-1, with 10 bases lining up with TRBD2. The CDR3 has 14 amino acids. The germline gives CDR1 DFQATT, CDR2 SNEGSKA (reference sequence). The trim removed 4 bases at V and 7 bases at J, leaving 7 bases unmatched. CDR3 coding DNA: TGCAGTGCTACATCCCGTAGCGGGGGGAATGAGCAGTTCTTC. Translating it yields CSATSRSGGNEQFF.

CDR3 sequence reads: CASRQGANYGYTF. The DNA of the CDR3 is TGTGCCAGCAGGCAGGGCGCTAACTATGGCTACACCTTC. The chain is built from TRBV7-9 and TRBJ1-2, with a possible D match to TRBD1 (5 bases). V was clipped by 6 bases and J by 0 bases, with 8 bases between them. The CDR3 is 13 amino acids. Germline V CDR1 and CDR2: SEHNR, FQNEAQ (reference sequence).

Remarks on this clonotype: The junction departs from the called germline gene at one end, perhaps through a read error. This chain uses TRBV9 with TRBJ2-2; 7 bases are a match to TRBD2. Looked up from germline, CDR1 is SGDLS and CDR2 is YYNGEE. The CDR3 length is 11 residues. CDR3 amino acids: CASSVAGGLFF. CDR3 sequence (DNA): TGTGCCAGCAGCGTAGCGGGGGGGCTGTTTTTT.

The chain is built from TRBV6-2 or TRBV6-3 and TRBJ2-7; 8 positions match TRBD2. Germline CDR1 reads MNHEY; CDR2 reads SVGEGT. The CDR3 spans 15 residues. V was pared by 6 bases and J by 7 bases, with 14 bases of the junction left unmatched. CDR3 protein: CASRFRGGMVREQYV. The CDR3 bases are TGTGCCAGCAGATTCCGGGGGGGCATGGTGAGGGAGCAGTACGTC.

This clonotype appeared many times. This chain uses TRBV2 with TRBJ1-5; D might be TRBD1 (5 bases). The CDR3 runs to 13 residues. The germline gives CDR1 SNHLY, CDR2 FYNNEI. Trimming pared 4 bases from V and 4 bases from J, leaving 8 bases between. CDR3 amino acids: CASSAWGNQPQHF. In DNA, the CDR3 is TGTGCCAGCAGTGCGTGGGGGAATCAGCCCCAGCATTTT. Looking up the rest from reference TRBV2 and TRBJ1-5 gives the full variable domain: EPEVTQTPSHQVTQMGQEVILRCVPISNHLYFYWYRQILGQKVEFLVSFYNNEISEKSEIFDDQFSVERPDGSNFTLKIRSTKLEDSAMYFCASSAWGNQPQHFGDGTRLSIL.